This T cell receptor beta chain was documented in a study of T cells in Graves' hyperthyroidism and ophthalmopathy. TCR beta CDR3 regions were amplified from RNA. The HTBI primer set was used in a first-round RT-PCR of the TCR CDR3. TCRdb re-analysed the multiplex PCR reads in MiXCR, keeping a single row per CDR3 protein. The sample contains about 59,000 distinct CDR3 sequences, approximately 57% of which appear only once. The CDR3 contains 13 residues. Germline V gives CDR1 SGHTA, CDR2 FQGNSA. The V gene lost 2 bases and the J gene lost 7 bases, with 12 bases spanning the gap. The table lists this clonotype with many counts.

This sequence joins TRBV7-2 and TRBJ2-7; D is unclear. The sequencing sample was made of blood. This sequence was found in a woman in her sixties or seventies with Graves' ophthalmopathy. Here the CDR3 DNA reads TGTGCCAGCAGCTTAATAACCCCTTTTGAGCAGTACTTC. Its protein product is CASSLITPFEQYF.